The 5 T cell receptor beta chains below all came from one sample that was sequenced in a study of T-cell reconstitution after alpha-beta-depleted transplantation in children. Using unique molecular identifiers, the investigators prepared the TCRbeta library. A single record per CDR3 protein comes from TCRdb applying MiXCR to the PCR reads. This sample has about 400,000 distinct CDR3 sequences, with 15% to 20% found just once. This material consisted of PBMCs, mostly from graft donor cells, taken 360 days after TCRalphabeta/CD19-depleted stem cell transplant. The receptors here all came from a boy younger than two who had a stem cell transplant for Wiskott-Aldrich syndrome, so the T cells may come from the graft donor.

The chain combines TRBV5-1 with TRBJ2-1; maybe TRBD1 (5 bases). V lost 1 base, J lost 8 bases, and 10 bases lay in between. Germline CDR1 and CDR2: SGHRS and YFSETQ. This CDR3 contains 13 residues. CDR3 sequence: CASSLLGRDEQFF. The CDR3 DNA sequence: TGCGCCAGCAGCTTGCTGGGGCGCGATGAGCAGTTCTTC.

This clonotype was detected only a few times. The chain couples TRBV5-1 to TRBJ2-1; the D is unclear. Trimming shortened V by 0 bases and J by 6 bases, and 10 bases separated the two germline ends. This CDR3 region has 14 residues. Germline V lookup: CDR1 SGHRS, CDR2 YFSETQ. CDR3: CASSLAVQPNEQFF. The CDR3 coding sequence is TGCGCCAGCAGCTTGGCCGTACAGCCCAATGAGCAGTTCTTC.

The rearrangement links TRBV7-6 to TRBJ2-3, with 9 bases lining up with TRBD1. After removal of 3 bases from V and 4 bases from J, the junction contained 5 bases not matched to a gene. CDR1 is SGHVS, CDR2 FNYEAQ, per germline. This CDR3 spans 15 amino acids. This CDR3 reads CASSFRGQGPDTQYF. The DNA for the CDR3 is TGTGCCAGCAGCTTTAGGGGACAGGGACCAGATACGCAGTATTTT.

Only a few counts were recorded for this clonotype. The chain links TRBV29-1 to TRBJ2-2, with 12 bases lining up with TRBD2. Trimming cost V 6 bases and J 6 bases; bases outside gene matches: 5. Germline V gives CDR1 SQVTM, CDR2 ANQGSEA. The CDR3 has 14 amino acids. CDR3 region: CSVWTSGKAGELFF. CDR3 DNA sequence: TGCAGCGTGTGGACTAGCGGGAAGGCCGGGGAGCTGTTTTTT.

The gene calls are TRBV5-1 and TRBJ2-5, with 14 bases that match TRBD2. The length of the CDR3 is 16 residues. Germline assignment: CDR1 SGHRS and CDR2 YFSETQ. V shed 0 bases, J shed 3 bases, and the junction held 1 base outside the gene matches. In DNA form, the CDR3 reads TGCGCCAGCAGCTTGGAGGGACTAGCGGGAGAAGAGACCCAGTACTTC. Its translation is CASSLEGLAGEETQYF.